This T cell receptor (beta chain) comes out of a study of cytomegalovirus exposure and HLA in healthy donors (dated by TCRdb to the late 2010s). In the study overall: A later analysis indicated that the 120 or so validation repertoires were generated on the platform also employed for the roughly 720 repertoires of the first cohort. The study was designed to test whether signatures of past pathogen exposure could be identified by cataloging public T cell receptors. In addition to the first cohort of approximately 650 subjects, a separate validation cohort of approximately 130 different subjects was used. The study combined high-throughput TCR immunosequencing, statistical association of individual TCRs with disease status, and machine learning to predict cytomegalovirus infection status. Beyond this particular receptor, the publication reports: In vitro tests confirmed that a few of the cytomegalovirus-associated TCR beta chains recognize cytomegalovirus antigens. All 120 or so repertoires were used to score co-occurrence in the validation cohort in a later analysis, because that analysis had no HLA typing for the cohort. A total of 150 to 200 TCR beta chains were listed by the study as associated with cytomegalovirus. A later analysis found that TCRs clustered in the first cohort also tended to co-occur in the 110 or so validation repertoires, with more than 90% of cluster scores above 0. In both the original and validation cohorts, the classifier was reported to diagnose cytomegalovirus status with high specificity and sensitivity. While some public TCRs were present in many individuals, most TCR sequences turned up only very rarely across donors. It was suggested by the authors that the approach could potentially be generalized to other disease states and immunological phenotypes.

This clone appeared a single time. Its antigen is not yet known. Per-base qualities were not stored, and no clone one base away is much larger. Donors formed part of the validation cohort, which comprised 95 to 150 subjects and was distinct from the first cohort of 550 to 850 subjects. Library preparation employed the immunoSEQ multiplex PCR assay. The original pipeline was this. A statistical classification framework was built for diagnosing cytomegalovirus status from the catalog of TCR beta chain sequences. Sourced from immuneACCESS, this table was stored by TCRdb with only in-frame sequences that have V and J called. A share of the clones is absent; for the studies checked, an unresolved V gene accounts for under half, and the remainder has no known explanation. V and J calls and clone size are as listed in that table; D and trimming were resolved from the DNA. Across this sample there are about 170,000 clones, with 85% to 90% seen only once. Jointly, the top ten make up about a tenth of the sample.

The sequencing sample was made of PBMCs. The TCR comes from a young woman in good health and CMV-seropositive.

At the DNA level, the sequence is TGTGCCAGCAGACGAGGGGGCCTGCTTATGAATGAGCAGTTCTTC. It translates to CASRRGGLLMNEQFF. This chain joins TRBV6-5 to TRBJ2-1; 7 middle bases align to TRBD1. Measured from the cysteine to the phenylalanine, the CDR3 is 15 residues long. Left in the record is the CDR3 DNA by itself, 45 bases read in frame from the first base. Ends trimmed: V by 6 bases, J by 7 bases; bases unmatched to a gene: 12. CDR1 and CDR2, looked up from the germline V gene, are MNHEY and SVGAGI.